The rows below give T cell receptor beta chains drawn from one sample of a study of identifying expanded T cells in peripheral blood. Clones were read by immunoSEQ multiplex PCR, and TCRdb kept only the in-frame ones, dropping some. The sample consists of 60,000 or so clones, approximately 80% of them appearing once. Sample: blood. These receptors originate from a person between 18 and 75 years old in good health. Both conserved end residues are part of each CDR3. D genes are given only for firm matches. Clone size is shown for a subset of rows, as once, few, many or a class of expanded clone.

.,TRBV20-1,.,TRBJ1-1,TGCAGTGCTAGATCGGAAGATGAAGCTTTCTTT,CSARSEDEAFF
TRBD1,TRBV2,.,TRBJ2-3,TGTGCCAGCAGTGTACAGGGGGGAAGCACAGATACGCAGTATTTT,CASSVQGGSTDTQYF
.,TRBV5-4,.,TRBJ2-1,TGTGCCAGCAGCTTGGCCGGATCCTACAATGAGCAGTTCTTC,CASSLAGSYNEQFF
TRBD1,TRBV6-1,.,TRBJ1-1,TGTGCCAGCAGTGAAAACCTCGGACAGGTTTTGGACACTGAAGCTTTCTTT,CASSENLGQVLDTEAFF
.,TRBV5-4,.,TRBJ1-1,TGTGCCAGCAGCTTGGTGGAGGGGTCGGACACTGAAGCTTTCTTT,CASSLVEGSDTEAFF
.,TRBV30,.,TRBJ2-2,TGTGCCTGGAGTGAAGCATACCCCGGGGAGCTGTTTTTT,CAWSEAYPGELFF
TRBD1,TRBV5-1,.,TRBJ1-6,TGCGCCAGCCGGGACAGGGTGCATGATAATTCACCCCTCCACTTT,CASRDRVHDNSPLHF
TRBD1,TRBV2,.,TRBJ1-5,TGTGCCAGCAGTGAAGAGACAGGGGGATATAGCAATCAGCCCCAGCATTTT,CASSEETGGYSNQPQHF
TRBD1,TRBV12-5,.,TRBJ1-2,TGTGCTAGTGGCAATGACAGGGAAGATGGTGGCTACACCTTC,CASGNDREDGGYTF
TRBD1,TRBV27,.,TRBJ1-2,TGTGCCAGCAGCTTACAGGGGACCTATGGCTACACCTTC,CASSLQGTYGYTF
.,TRBV18,.,TRBJ2-3,TGTGCCAGCTCACCACCTTTACTAGGAACAGATACGCAGTATTTT,CASSPPLLGTDTQYF
.,TRBV7-2,.,TRBJ2-5,TGTGCCAGCAGACGCATCAGTCAAGAGACCCAGTACTTC,CASRRISQETQYF
TRBD2,TRBV4-1,.,TRBJ2-2,TGCGCCAGCAGCCCGGGAGGGGCCGGGGAGCTGTTTTTT,CASSPGGAGELFF
TRBD1,TRBV30,.,TRBJ1-5,TGTGCCTGGAGTGTAAGGGACAGGGGCCTTAATAGCAATCAGCCCCAGCATTTT,CAWSVRDRGLNSNQPQHF
.,TRBV2,.,TRBJ1-6,TGTGCCAGCAGTGAAGGGTTCCTCAATTCACCCCTCCACTTT,CASSEGFLNSPLHF
TRBD2,TRBV10-2,.,TRBJ2-3,TGCGCCAGCAGTGAGGGGGCTAGCGGGAGACGAGATACGCAGTATTTT,CASSEGASGRRDTQYF
.,TRBV5-1,.,TRBJ2-5,TGCGCCAGCAGCTCCCGGGACTTCCAAGAGACCCAGTACTTC,CASSSRDFQETQYF
.,TRBV11-2,.,TRBJ1-1,TGTGCCAGCAGCTTAGCACATCCAGGGAGGCCAGAAGCTTTCTTT,CASSLAHPGRPEAFF
.,TRBV19,.,TRBJ1-2,TGTGCCACACGAGACGGGAAGACGGGGGGCTACACCTTC,CATRDGKTGGYTF
.,TRBV7-6,.,TRBJ2-7,TGTGCCAGCAGCCAAACAAGGTTCGGCGAGCAGTACTTC,CASSQTRFGEQYF
.,TRBV19,.,TRBJ1-1,TGTGCCAGTAAGGGGGGACCCATGAACACTGAAGCTTTCTTT,CASKGGPMNTEAFF
TRBD1,TRBV10-2,.,TRBJ1-6,TGCGCCAGCAGCACCGGGACAGGGGTTTCACCCCTCCACTTT,CASSTGTGVSPLHF
.,TRBV19,.,TRBJ1-2,TGTGCCAGTAGTATTGAGGTGAACTATGGCTACACCTTC,CASSIEVNYGYTF
.,TRBV5-6,.,TRBJ1-2,TGTGCCAGCAGCTTGACCGGGGGGCGGGATGGCTACACCTTC,CASSLTGGRDGYTF
TRBD2,TRBV5-4,.,TRBJ2-5,TGTGCCAGCAGCTATACGGGACTAGTTAATTTGGGGACCCAGTACTTC,CASSYTGLVNLGTQYF
.,TRBV7-2,.,TRBJ1-2,TGTGCCAGCAGCTTAGACGCTGTAGTTGTGAACTATGGCTACACCTTC,CASSLDAVVVNYGYTF
.,TRBV5-6,.,TRBJ2-5,TGTGCCAGCAGCTTCCGGGAGACCCAGTACTTC,CASSFRETQYF
.,TRBV5-1,.,TRBJ1-1,TGCGCCAGCAGCTTGGCCGGCAGAGGGAGAAGGATCACTGAAGCTTTCTTT,CASSLAGRGRRITEAFF
.,TRBV30,few,TRBJ1-1,TGTGCCTGCAGGGAGTCTGAAGCTTTCTTT,CACRESEAFF
.,TRBV4-1,.,TRBJ1-4,TGCGCCAGCAGCCAAGATCTGGACAGCCTTAATGAAAAACTGTTTTTT,CASSQDLDSLNEKLFF
.,TRBV6-5,.,TRBJ2-3,TGTGCCAGCGGCCTCGATACGCAGTATTTT,CASGLDTQYF
.,TRBV2,.,TRBJ1-2,TGTGCCAGCAGGGGAGATAACTATGGCTACACCTTC,CASRGDNYGYTF
.,TRBV6-5,.,TRBJ2-1,TGTGCCAGCGGGACCTTGGCGGGCCAAGGGAATGAGCAGTTCTTC,CASGTLAGQGNEQFF
.,TRBV29-1,.,TRBJ1-2,TGCAGCTCCGCGGACAGCTTATATGGCTACACCTTC,CSSADSLYGYTF
.,TRBV4-3,.,TRBJ2-1,TGCGCCAGCAGCCAAGGAAGGACGCACGACAATGAGCAGTTCTTC,CASSQGRTHDNEQFF
.,TRBV2,.,TRBJ1-5,TGTGCCAGCAGTGAATCATCCAGGGGCAATCAGCCCCAGCATTTT,CASSESSRGNQPQHF
TRBD1,TRBV5-6,.,TRBJ1-2,TGTGCCAGCAGCCCCCTGGACAGGGGGAGGGGTGGCTACACCTTC,CASSPLDRGRGGYTF
.,TRBV19,.,TRBJ2-5,TGTGCCAGTAGTACCCTGGACATAACGATGGCCCAGTACTTC,CASSTLDITMAQYF
TRBD1,TRBV2,.,TRBJ1-4,TGTGCCAGCGACACAGGGGTGAATGAAAAACTGTTTTTT,CASDTGVNEKLFF
.,TRBV30,.,TRBJ1-1,TGTGCCTGGAGTACGAAGGTGAACACTGAAGCTTTCTTT,CAWSTKVNTEAFF
.,TRBV27,.,TRBJ1-2,TGTGCCAGCAGTTTTAAGGGTGGCTATGGCTACACCTTC,CASSFKGGYGYTF
TRBD1,TRBV2,.,TRBJ1-2,TGTGCCAGCAGACAGGGGGGCTATGGCTACACCTTC,CASRQGGYGYTF
.,TRBV2,.,TRBJ2-5,TGTGCCAGCAGATCGGGACTGCAAGAGACCCAGTACTTC,CASRSGLQETQYF
.,TRBV12-5,.,TRBJ2-2,TGTGCTAGTGGTTTGCTAGGCCTCCCGCGATCCGGGGAGCTGTTTTTT,CASGLLGLPRSGELFF
.,TRBV18,.,TRBJ2-7,TGTGCCAGCTCACCACGTGCAGCTACCTACGAGCAGTACTTC,CASSPRAATYEQYF
.,TRBV5-1,once,TRBJ2-2,TGCGCCAGCAGCCCCCGGACAGAGGTGACCGGGGAGCTGTTTTTT,CASSPRTEVTGELFF
.,TRBV2,.,TRBJ1-5,TGTGCCAGCAGTGATGGGGGCAGGGTCAATCAGCCCCAGCATTTT,CASSDGGRVNQPQHF
TRBD2,TRBV9,.,TRBJ2-1,TGTGCCAGCAGCGTATCCCCTTCAGCGGGAGATAACAATGAGCAGTTCTTC,CASSVSPSAGDNNEQFF
TRBD1,TRBV6-4,.,TRBJ1-5,TGTGCCAGCAGTGACACAGGGGTTGGTACGGGGTATAGCAATCAGCCCCAGCATTTT,CASSDTGVGTGYSNQPQHF
TRBD2,TRBV6-5,.,TRBJ2-1,TGTGCCAGCACCCGGGAGGGACTAGCGTTCCATGAGCAGTTCTTC,CASTREGLAFHEQFF
.,TRBV5-8,.,TRBJ1-1,TGTGCCAGCAGCATTACGATGAACACTGAAGCTTTCTTT,CASSITMNTEAFF
.,TRBV7-9,.,TRBJ1-1,TGTGCCAGCAGCTTAAGGTCGGGTCAGAGAAACACTGAAGCTTTCTTT,CASSLRSGQRNTEAFF
TRBD1,TRBV10-3,.,TRBJ2-1,TGTGCCATCAGTGGGGGGACAGGAGGGGTGGATGAGCAGTTCTTC,CAISGGTGGVDEQFF
TRBD2,TRBV14,.,TRBJ2-1,TGTGCCAGCAGCCTGAGCGGGAGGGGCAATGAGCAGTTCTTC,CASSLSGRGNEQFF
.,TRBV7-6,.,TRBJ2-3,TGTGCCAGCAGGAGTTTCACAGATACGCAGTATTTT,CASRSFTDTQYF
.,TRBV5-4,.,TRBJ2-3,TGTGCCAGCAGCTTGGGTGAGGCAGATACGCAGTATTTT,CASSLGEADTQYF
TRBD1,TRBV19,.,TRBJ1-1,TGTGCCAGTAGTATATCAAGGACAGGGGGCGAAGCTTTCTTT,CASSISRTGGEAFF